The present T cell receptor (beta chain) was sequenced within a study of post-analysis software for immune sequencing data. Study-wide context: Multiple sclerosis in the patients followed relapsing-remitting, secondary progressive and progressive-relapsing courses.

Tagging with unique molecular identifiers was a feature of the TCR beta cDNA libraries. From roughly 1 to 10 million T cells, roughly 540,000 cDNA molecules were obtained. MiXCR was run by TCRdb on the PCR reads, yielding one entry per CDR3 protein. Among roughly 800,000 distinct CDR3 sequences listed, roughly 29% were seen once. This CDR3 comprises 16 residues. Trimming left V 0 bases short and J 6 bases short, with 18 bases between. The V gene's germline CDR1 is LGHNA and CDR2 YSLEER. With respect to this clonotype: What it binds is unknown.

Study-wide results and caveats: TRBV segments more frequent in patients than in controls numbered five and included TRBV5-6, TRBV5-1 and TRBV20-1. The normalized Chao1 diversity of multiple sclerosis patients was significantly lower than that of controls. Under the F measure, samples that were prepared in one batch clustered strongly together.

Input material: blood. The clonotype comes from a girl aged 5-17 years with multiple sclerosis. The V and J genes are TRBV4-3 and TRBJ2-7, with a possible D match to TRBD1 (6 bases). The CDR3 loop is CASSQDRQGGAAEQYF. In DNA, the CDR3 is TGCGCCAGCAGCCAAGACAGACAAGGGGGAGCAGCCGAGCAGTACTTC.